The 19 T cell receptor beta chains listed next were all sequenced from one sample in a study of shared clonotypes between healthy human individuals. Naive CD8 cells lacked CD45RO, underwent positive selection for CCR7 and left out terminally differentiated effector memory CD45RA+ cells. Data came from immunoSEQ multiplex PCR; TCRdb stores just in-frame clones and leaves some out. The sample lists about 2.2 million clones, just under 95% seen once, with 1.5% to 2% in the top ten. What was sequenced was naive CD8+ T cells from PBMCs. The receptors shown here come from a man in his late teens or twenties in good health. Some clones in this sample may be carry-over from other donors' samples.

CDR3 DNA: TGTGCCAGCAGTGATTCGGCAAAATACTATGGCTACACCTTC. It encodes CASSDSAKYYGYTF. V usage is TRBV6-1 and J usage is TRBJ1-2; D remains unclear. The CDR3 has 14 residues. Trimming pared 3 bases from V and 3 bases from J, leaving 11 bases between. Germline CDR1 reads MNHNS; CDR2 reads SASEGT.

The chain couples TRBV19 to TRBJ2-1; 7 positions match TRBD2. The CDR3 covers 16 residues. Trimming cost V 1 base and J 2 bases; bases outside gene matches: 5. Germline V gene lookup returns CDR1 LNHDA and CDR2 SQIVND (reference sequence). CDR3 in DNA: TGTGCCAGTAGTATAGTGGCGAGCGGGGCCTACAATGAGCAGTTCTTC. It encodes CASSIVASGAYNEQFF.

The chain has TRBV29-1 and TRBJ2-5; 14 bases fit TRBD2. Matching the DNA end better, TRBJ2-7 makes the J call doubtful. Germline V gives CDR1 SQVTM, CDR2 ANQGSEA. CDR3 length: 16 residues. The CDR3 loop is CSVAGTSGRSSYEQYF. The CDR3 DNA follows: TGCAGCGTAGCCGGGACTAGCGGGAGATCCTCCTACGAGCAGTACTTC.

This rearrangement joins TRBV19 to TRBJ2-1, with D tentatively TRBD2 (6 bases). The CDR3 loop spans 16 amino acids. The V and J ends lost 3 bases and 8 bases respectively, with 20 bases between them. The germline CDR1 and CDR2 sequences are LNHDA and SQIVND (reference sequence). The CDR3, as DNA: TGTGCCAGTAGTATGCTTACCGGGACTCAACAGGATGAGCAGTTCTTC. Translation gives CASSMLTGTQQDEQFF. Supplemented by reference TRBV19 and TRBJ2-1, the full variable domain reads DGGITQSPKYLFRKEGQNVTLSCEQNLNHDAMYWYRQDPGQGLRLIYYSQIVNDFQKGDIAEGYSVSREKKESFPLTVTSAQKNPTAFYLCASSMLTGTQQDEQFFGPGTRLTVL.

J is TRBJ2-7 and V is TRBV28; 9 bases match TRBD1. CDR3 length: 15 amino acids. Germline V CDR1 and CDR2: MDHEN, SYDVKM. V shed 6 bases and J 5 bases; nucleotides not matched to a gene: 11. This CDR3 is CASRGWGQGINEQYF. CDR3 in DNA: TGTGCCAGCAGGGGTTGGGGACAGGGAATTAACGAGCAGTACTTC.

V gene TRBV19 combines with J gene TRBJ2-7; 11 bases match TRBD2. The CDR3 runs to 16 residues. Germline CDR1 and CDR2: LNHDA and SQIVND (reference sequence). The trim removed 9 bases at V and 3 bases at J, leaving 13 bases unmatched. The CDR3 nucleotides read TGTGCCAGCAGCTCCTTGACTAGCGGGACCTTCTACGAGCAGTACTTC. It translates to CASSSLTSGTFYEQYF.

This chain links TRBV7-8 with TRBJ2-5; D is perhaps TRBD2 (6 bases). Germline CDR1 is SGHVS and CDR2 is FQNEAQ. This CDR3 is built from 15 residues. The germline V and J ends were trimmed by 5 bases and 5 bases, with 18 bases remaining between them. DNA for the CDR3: TGTGCCAGCAGCGATCGGCGGGACGGCAGGGAGACCCAGTACTTC. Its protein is CASSDRRDGRETQYF.

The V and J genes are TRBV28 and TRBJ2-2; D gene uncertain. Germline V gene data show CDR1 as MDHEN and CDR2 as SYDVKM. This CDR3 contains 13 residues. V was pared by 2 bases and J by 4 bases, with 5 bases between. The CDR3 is CASSLSSTGELFF. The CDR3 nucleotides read TGTGCCAGCAGTTTAAGTAGCACCGGGGAGCTGTTTTTT.

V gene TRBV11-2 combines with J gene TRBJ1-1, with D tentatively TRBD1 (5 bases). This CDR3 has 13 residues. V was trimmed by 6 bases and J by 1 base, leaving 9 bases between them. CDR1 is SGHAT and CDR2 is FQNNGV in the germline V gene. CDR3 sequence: CASRYGGNTEAFF. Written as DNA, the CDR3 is TGTGCCAGCAGGTACGGGGGGAACACTGAAGCTTTCTTT.

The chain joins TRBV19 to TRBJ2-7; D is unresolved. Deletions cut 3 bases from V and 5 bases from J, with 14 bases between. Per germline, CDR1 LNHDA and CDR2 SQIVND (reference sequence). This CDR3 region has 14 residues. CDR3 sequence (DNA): TGTGCCAGTAGTATTGGCCGGTCCCTGGACGAGCAGTACTTC. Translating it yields CASSIGRSLDEQYF.

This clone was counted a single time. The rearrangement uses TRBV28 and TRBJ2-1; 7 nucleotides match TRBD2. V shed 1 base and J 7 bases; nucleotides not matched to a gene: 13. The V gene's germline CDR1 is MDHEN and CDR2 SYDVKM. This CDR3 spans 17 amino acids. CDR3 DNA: TGTGCCAGCAGTTTATACCGGGATGGCGGGAGTATGAATGAGCAGTTCTTC. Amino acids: CASSLYRDGGSMNEQFF. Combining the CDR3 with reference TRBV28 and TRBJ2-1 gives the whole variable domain DVKVTQSSRYLVKRTGEKVFLECVQDMDHENMFWYRQDPGLGLRLIYFSYDVKMKEKGDIPEGYSVSREKKERFSLILESASTNQTSMYLCASSLYRDGGSMNEQFFGPGTRLTVL.

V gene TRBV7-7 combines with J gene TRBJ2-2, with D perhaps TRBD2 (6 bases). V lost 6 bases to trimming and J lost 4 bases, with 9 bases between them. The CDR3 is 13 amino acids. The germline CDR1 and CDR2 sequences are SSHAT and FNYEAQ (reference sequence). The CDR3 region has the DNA TGTGCCAGCAGAGAAGCGGGCACCGGGGAGCTGTTTTTT. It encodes CASREAGTGELFF.

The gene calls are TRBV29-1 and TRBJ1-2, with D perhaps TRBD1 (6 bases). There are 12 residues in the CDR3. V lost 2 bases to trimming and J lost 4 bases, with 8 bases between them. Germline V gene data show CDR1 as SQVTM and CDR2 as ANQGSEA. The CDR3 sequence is CSVEQGIYGYTF. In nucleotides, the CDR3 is TGCAGCGTTGAACAGGGGATCTATGGCTACACCTTC.

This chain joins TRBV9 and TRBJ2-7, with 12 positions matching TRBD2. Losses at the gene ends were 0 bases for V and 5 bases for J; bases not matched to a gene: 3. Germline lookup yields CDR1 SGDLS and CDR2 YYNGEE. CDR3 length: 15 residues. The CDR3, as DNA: TGTGCCAGCAGCGTAGATCTAGCGGGAGGGCACGAGCAGTACTTC. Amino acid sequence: CASSVDLAGGHEQYF.

The CDR3 sequence is CASSLSGGRETQYF. The CDR3 nucleotides read TGTGCCAGCAGTTTGTCCGGGGGGCGGGAGACCCAGTACTTC. V gene TRBV28 combines with J gene TRBJ2-5; possible D gene TRBD2, 7 bases. CDR1 is MDHEN and CDR2 is SYDVKM in the germline V gene. The CDR3 extends over 14 amino acids. Trimming cost V 3 bases and J 5 bases, with 13 bases left between them.

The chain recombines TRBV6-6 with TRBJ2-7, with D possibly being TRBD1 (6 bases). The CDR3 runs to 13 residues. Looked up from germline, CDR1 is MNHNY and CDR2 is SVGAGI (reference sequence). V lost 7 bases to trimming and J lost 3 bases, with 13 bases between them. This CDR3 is CASTQDSYYEQYF. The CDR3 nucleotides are TGTGCCAGCACCCAGGACAGCTACTACGAGCAGTACTTC.

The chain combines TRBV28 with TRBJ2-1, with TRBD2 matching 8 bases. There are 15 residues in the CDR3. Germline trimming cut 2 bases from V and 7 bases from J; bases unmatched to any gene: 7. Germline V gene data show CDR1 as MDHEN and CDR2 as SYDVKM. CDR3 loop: CASSLNREGRNEQFF. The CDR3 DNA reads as TGTGCCAGCAGTTTAAATCGGGAGGGCCGGAATGAGCAGTTCTTC.

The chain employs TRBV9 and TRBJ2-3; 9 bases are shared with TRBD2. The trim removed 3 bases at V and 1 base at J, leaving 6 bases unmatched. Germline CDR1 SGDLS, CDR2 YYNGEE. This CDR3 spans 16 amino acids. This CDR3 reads CASSAGGGRGTDTQYF. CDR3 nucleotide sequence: TGTGCCAGCAGCGCGGGTGGCGGGAGGGGCACAGATACGCAGTATTTT.

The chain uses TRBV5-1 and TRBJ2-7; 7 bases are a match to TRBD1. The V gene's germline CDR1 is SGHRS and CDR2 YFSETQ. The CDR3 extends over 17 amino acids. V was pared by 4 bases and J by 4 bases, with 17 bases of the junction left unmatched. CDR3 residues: CASSRPTTGTAPYEQYF. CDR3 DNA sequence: TGCGCCAGCAGCCGCCCAACAACCGGGACAGCGCCTTACGAGCAGTACTTC.